A selection of T cell receptor beta chains follows, all from one sample in a study of patients and donors after allogeneic stem cell transplantation. One entry per CDR3 protein results from TCRdb running MiXCR on the RT-PCR reads. The sample comprises 900,000 to 1,000,000 distinct CDR3 sequences, more than 15% of which are singletons, and around 6% rests with the top ten. Sequencing was carried out using blood, either unsorted or a sorted T cell fraction (not recorded which). The receptors were sampled from a human donor who was either an allogeneic HSCT recipient or a stem cell or donor lymphocyte infusion donor (not recorded which). It is not recorded whose cells these are; they may come from a transplant donor. CDR3s include the opening cysteine and the closing phenylalanine or tryptophan. A D gene is named only where the DNA matches it firmly. Where a row states a size, it is once, few, many or the class of an expanded clone; other rows omit it.

cdr3_nt | cdr3_aa | v_call | cdr3_length | d_call | j_call | clone_size
TGTGCCAGCAGTTTTTCAGGGGACTCCTACGAGCAGTACTTC | CASSFSGDSYEQYF | TRBV12-3/TRBV12-4 | 14 | . | TRBJ2-7 | many
TGCGCCAGCAGCTTTTCCTGGGCTAGCGGGGATAGCACAGATACGCAGTATTTT | CASSFSWASGDSTDTQYF | TRBV5-1 | 18 | TRBD2 | TRBJ2-3 | few
TGTGCCAGCAGCCCCCACGTGGGGACTCCGAATGAAAAACTGTTTTTT | CASSPHVGTPNEKLFF | TRBV5-5 | 16 | . | TRBJ1-4 | few
TGTGCCAGCAGCCCCCGAGGTAGCGGGGGTCCCTACGAGCAGTACTTC | CASSPRGSGGPYEQYF | TRBV14 | 16 | TRBD2 | TRBJ2-7 | few
TGTGCCAGCAGCGAGCTAGCGGGGGAAGAGACCCAGTACTTC | CASSELAGEETQYF | TRBV5-6 | 14 | TRBD2 | TRBJ2-5 | .
TGTGCCAGCAGCTTAGTAGGGGTCGTTGGCAATCAGCCCCAGCATTTT | CASSLVGVVGNQPQHF | TRBV7-2 | 16 | . | TRBJ1-5 | few
TGTGCTAGTGTTTTGCCGGGAGTGGGACAGGGTGAGCAGTACTTC | CASVLPGVGQGEQYF | TRBV12-5 | 15 | TRBD1 | TRBJ2-7 | .
TGTGCCAGCTCACCACCCGGGTACACAGATACGCAGTATTTT | CASSPPGYTDTQYF | TRBV18 | 14 | . | TRBJ2-3 | few
TGCGCCAGCAGCCAAGGTATAGATAGCGGTAACGAGCAGTACTTC | CASSQGIDSGNEQYF | TRBV4-1 | 15 | . | TRBJ2-7 | .
TGTGCCAGCAGTCCGGCCGGCAGTAACTATGGCTACACCTTC | CASSPAGSNYGYTF | TRBV12-3/TRBV12-4 | 14 | . | TRBJ1-2 | .
TGCAGTGCTAGAGAGGAGCGGAGCCCCTACAATGAGCAGTTCTTC | CSAREERSPYNEQFF | TRBV20-1 | 15 | . | TRBJ2-1 | few
TGCAGTGCTAGAGAACCGGGTGCCGGAAATGAGCAGTTCTTC | CSAREPGAGNEQFF | TRBV20-1 | 14 | . | TRBJ2-1 | .
TGTGCCAGCAGTCGGAGCGGGTTCTTTCCGTCCTACGAGCAGTACTTC | CASSRSGFFPSYEQYF | TRBV3-1 | 16 | . | TRBJ2-7 | few
TGTGCCAGCAGTTTTAACGGGGGTCCGCGATACGAGCAGTACTTC | CASSFNGGPRYEQYF | TRBV25-1 | 15 | . | TRBJ2-7 | few
TGTGCCAGCAGCCGGGACGGTTCAACTAATGAAAAACTGTTTTTT | CASSRDGSTNEKLFF | TRBV5-4 | 15 | . | TRBJ1-4 | .
TGTGCCAGCAGTATCCAGGGGGGATACAATGAGCAGTTCTTC | CASSIQGGYNEQFF | TRBV27 | 14 | . | TRBJ2-1 | few
TGTGCCAGCAGTCCATTGGGAGCCGGGGAGCTGTTTTTT | CASSPLGAGELFF | TRBV6-1 | 13 | . | TRBJ2-2 | .
TGTGCCAGCAGCTTACTCCGGGACAGGGGGCATGAAGCTTTCTTT | CASSLLRDRGHEAFF | TRBV11-2 | 15 | TRBD1 | TRBJ1-1 | .
TGTGCCAGCAGCTTACTCTTAACCGGGACAGGGAGCGAGCAGTACTTC | CASSLLLTGTGSEQYF | TRBV7-8 | 16 | TRBD1 | TRBJ2-7 | .
TGTGCCAGCAGCGAGGGACTAGCGGAGGAGCAGTTCTTC | CASSEGLAEEQFF | TRBV11-2 | 13 | TRBD2 | TRBJ2-1 | .
TGTGCCAGCAGTCGGTCTAGCGGGGGGCAAGAGACCCAGTACTTC | CASSRSSGGQETQYF | TRBV7-9 | 15 | TRBD2 | TRBJ2-5 | few
TGTGCCAGCAGTGACTATTACCGGGGTAATTCACCCCTCCACTTT | CASSDYYRGNSPLHF | TRBV6-4 | 15 | . | TRBJ1-6 | few
TGTGCCAGCAGCTTAGAGGGTTGGTGGCAGGGTGTCATCCTGTCCTATAATTCACCCCTCCACTTT | CASSLEGWWQGVILSYNSPLHF | TRBV11-2 | 22 | . | TRBJ1-6 | many
TGTGCCAGCAGTGACGGCTCTAACTATGGCTACACCTTC | CASSDGSNYGYTF | TRBV2 | 13 | . | TRBJ1-2 | .
TGTGCCAGCAGTGGCAAAGGGGACAGGACCTACGAGCAGTACTTC | CASSGKGDRTYEQYF | TRBV2 | 15 | TRBD1 | TRBJ2-7 | few
TGCAGTGCTAGGGGGCGGTCGCTCGGCAAGACCCAGTACTTC | CSARGRSLGKTQYF | TRBV20-1 | 14 | . | TRBJ2-5 | .
TGTGCCAGCAGTTTCGGGCGGACCTCACCCCTCCACTTT | CASSFGRTSPLHF | TRBV12-3/TRBV12-4 | 13 | . | TRBJ1-6 | .
TGTGCCAGCAGCAGAATGGTCGGGACTAGCGGGAGGGCCTCCTACAATGAGCAGTTCTTC | CASSRMVGTSGRASYNEQFF | TRBV7-3 | 20 | TRBD2 | TRBJ2-1 | .
TGTGCCAGCAGCCGGCAGGGGCCCATGGCCACTGAAGCTTTCTTT | CASSRQGPMATEAFF | TRBV7-3 | 15 | . | TRBJ1-1 | few
TGCGCCAGCAGCCAAGTTCCTACAGGAGGGGAGCAGTACTTC | CASSQVPTGGEQYF | TRBV4-1 | 14 | . | TRBJ2-7 | few
TGTGCCAGCACCCGGGGGCAGGGGGCTGTCGGCGAGCAGTACTTC | CASTRGQGAVGEQYF | TRBV5-6 | 15 | TRBD1 | TRBJ2-7 | .
TGTGCCAGCAGCCTCGGGACAGCTTTCTATGGCTACACCTTC | CASSLGTAFYGYTF | TRBV12-3/TRBV12-4 | 14 | TRBD1 | TRBJ1-2 | few
TGTGCCAGCAGCTTGCAGGGGGGGCTCTACAATGAGCAGTTCTTC | CASSLQGGLYNEQFF | TRBV7-3 | 15 | . | TRBJ2-1 | few
TGTGCCAGCAGTTTAGCGCAGGGGACTCATGAGACCCAGTACTTC | CASSLAQGTHETQYF | TRBV12-3/TRBV12-4 | 15 | . | TRBJ2-5 | few
TGTGCCAGCAGTTTGGGACTAGTCTCTGAGCAGTTCTTC | CASSLGLVSEQFF | TRBV12-3/TRBV12-4 | 13 | TRBD2 | TRBJ2-1 | many
TGTGCCACCAGTGATTTTAGGGGGTCCGGGACCCAGTACTTC | CATSDFRGSGTQYF | TRBV24-1 | 14 | . | TRBJ2-5 | few
TGTGCCAGCAGTATACCCAGTTTGGGGGCTGGCGAGCAGTACTTC | CASSIPSLGAGEQYF | TRBV28 | 15 | . | TRBJ2-7 | .
TGTGCCAGCAGCTTAGGTCGTATGAGGGGGCCTATAGTAGATACGCAGTATTTT | CASSLGRMRGPIVDTQYF | TRBV11-1 | 18 | TRBD1 | TRBJ2-3 | few
TGTGCCAGCAGCGACCTTATTAGCGATCCAGTAGTCGAGCAGTACTTC | CASSDLISDPVVEQYF | TRBV7-8 | 16 | . | TRBJ2-7 | few